These T cell receptor beta chains were read from a single sample in a study of blood T cell repertoires in COVID-19. The protocol was immunoSEQ multiplex PCR, while the TCRdb copy is restricted to in-frame clones and leaves out a portion. The sample shows about 180,000 clones, around 89% of them seen only once. The specimen was peripheral blood. Source of these receptors: a man between 18 and 29 years old who had recovered from COVID-19. CDR3s include the opening cysteine and the closing phenylalanine or tryptophan. The D gene is left open where the match is weak. The size field is filled for only some rows; it gives once, few, many or a size class.

>TRBV23-1|16|many|.|TRBJ2-2
CASSQSGRLATGELFF
TGCGCCAGCAGTCAATCGGGGCGGCTTGCCACCGGGGAGCTGTTTTTT
>TRBV5-8|13|.|TRBD1|TRBJ1-2
CASSFSGQDGYTF
TGTGCCAGCAGTTTTTCCGGACAGGATGGCTACACCTTC
>TRBV5-1|14|.|TRBD1|TRBJ2-7
CASSSRGSDYEQYF
TGCGCCAGCAGCAGCAGGGGGTCGGACTACGAGCAGTACTTC
>TRBV5-1|14|.|.|TRBJ2-5
CASSLSSTPGTQYF
TGCGCCAGCAGCTTATCCAGTACGCCAGGGACCCAGTACTTC
>TRBV28|14|once|.|TRBJ2-7
CASSPWGQVDEQYF
TGTGCCAGCAGTCCCTGGGGCCAGGTGGACGAGCAGTACTTC
>TRBV18|13|.|.|TRBJ2-2
CASSPNAAGELFF
TGTGCCAGCTCACCAAATGCGGCCGGGGAGCTGTTTTTT
>TRBV19|15|.|TRBD2|TRBJ2-3
CASSAGTTSTDTQYF
TGTGCCAGTAGCGCCGGGACTACTAGCACAGATACGCAGTATTTT
>TRBV4-1|15|once|TRBD2|TRBJ2-3
CASSRLAGITDTQYF
TGCGCCAGCAGCCGACTAGCGGGGATCACAGATACGCAGTATTTT
>TRBV5-4|15|.|TRBD1|TRBJ1-5
CASSLGPGGYQPQHF
TGTGCCAGCAGCTTGGGACCAGGGGGGTATCAGCCCCAGCATTTT
>TRBV28|12|.|.|TRBJ1-1
CASSLADTEAFF
TGTGCCAGCAGTTTGGCGGACACTGAAGCTTTCTTT
>TRBV6-2/TRBV6-3|12|.|.|TRBJ2-7
CASSLSSYEQYF
TGTGCCAGCAGTCTCAGCTCCTACGAGCAGTACTTC
>TRBV29-1|15|once|TRBD2|TRBJ2-3
CSAGTSGTSTDTQYF
TGCAGCGCCGGGACTAGCGGGACAAGCACAGATACGCAGTATTTT
>TRBV5-1|13|.|.|TRBJ1-2
CASSPGELGGYTF
TGCGCCAGCAGCCCAGGGGAGTTGGGGGGCTACACCTTC
>TRBV30|14|.|.|TRBJ1-5
CAWSPGTGLEPQHF
TGTGCCTGGAGTCCCGGGACTGGGCTCGAGCCCCAGCATTTT
>TRBV25-1|15|once|TRBD2|TRBJ2-3
CASSDRTRFTDTQYF
TGTGCCAGCAGTGACCGGACTAGATTCACAGATACGCAGTATTTT
>TRBV18|18|.|.|TRBJ2-1
CASSPRYEELGSYNEQFF
TGTGCCAGCTCACCGAGGTATGAGGAACTAGGTTCCTACAATGAGCAGTTCTTC
>TRBV11-2|14|.|.|TRBJ1-1
CASSRPIMDSWAFF
TGTGCCAGCAGCAGACCCATAATGGACTCCTGGGCTTTCTTT